This TCR beta chain was captured in a study of cytomegalovirus exposure and HLA in healthy donors. Produced via immunoSEQ multiplex PCR; TCRdb's table is partial and in-frame only. The data hold 90,000 to 130,000 clones, with 88% observed a single time. CDR1 MNHNY and CDR2 SVGAGI come from the germline V gene (reference sequence). Losses at the gene ends were 10 bases for V and 9 bases for J; bases not matched to a gene: 4. The CDR3 loop spans 10 amino acids. The V gene is TRBV6-6, the J gene TRBJ2-5; TRBD1 aligns across 8 bases. This TCR was recovered from a woman between 25 and 40 years old in good health and CMV-seropositive. The sample was PBMCs. The CDR3: CATGGEAQYF. The CDR3 bases are TGTGCCACAGGGGGCGAGGCCCAGTACTTC.